This TCR beta chain was sequenced during a study of post-analysis software for immune sequencing data. Study results and limitations: Elevated frequency relative to controls characterized roughly five TRBV segments in patients, TRBV5-6, TRBV5-1 and TRBV20-1 among them. Samples from one preparation batch, clustered by F measure, grouped strongly together. Controls significantly exceeded multiple sclerosis patients in normalized Chao1 diversity.

This clonotype was seen a handful of times. No antigen is known for it. Researchers reported that TCR beta cDNA libraries carried unique molecular identifiers. TCRdb itself ran the PCR reads through MiXCR, one entry per CDR3 protein. The repertoire has hundreds of thousands of distinct CDR3 sequences, 25% to 30% of them found once; the top ten carry around 0.56%. V lost 5 bases and J lost 4; bases outside the gene matches: 5. The CDR3 has 15 amino acids. Germline V gene data show CDR1 as SGHTA and CDR2 as FQGNSA. The gene calls are TRBV7-2 and TRBJ2-3; 11 nucleotides align to TRBD2. The sample consisted of blood. This TCR came from a girl aged 5-17 years with multiple sclerosis. CDR3 sequence (DNA): TGTGCCAGCAGCCCATTAGCGGGAGGGCCAGATACGCAGTATTTT. As protein: CASSPLAGGPDTQYF.